This is a list of T cell receptor beta chains from one sample in a study of cytomegalovirus exposure and HLA in healthy donors. The method was immunoSEQ multiplex PCR; TCRdb's version includes in-frame clones alone and lacks a portion of them. This table holds 80,000 to 100,000 clones, around four fifths found once. Sequences were obtained from PBMCs. These receptors came from a man aged 45-65 years in good health and CMV-seropositive. CDR3s include the opening cysteine and the closing phenylalanine or tryptophan. Fields, in order: J gene, D gene, V gene, CDR3 protein. The D gene is left open where the match is weak.

TRBJ1-1 - TRBV18 CASSPNGREAFF
TRBJ2-5 - TRBV29-1 CSVDRQDLKTQYF
TRBJ1-2 TRBD1 TRBV19 CASSRQGHGYTF
TRBJ2-2 TRBD2 TRBV7-8 CASSPDGGANTGELFF
TRBJ1-1 - TRBV2 CASSDRGTEAFF
TRBJ1-1 - TRBV7-2 CASSFQGGERNTEAFF
TRBJ1-4 - TRBV4-1 CASSQARNEKLFF
TRBJ2-6 TRBD2 TRBV11-2 CASSLTAGGLGANVLTF
TRBJ1-2 TRBD1 TRBV4-2 CASSQGQGGVYGYTF
TRBJ2-2 TRBD2 TRBV27 CASKAGGQVNTGELFF
TRBJ1-2 TRBD1 TRBV5-1 CASNLAGGTYGYTF
TRBJ2-7 - TRBV11-2 CASSVGVLSSYEQYF
TRBJ2-2 - TRBV6-1 CASREGETGELFF
TRBJ2-1 TRBD2 TRBV12-5 CASGGSGSSYNEQFF
TRBJ2-5 TRBD1 TRBV10-2 CDSSETSGTAVETQYF
- - TRBV4-3 CASSQETGEQFF
TRBJ2-2 TRBD2 TRBV9 CASSTGLAANTGELFF
TRBJ2-7 TRBD1 TRBV15 CATSRAQGGSYEQYF
TRBJ1-5 - TRBV4-3 CASSQDYVSLEQPQHF
TRBJ1-5 - TRBV19 CASRQDYSNQPQHF
TRBJ1-2 - TRBV11-2 CASSLAPTDSNYGYTF
TRBJ2-3 TRBD2 TRBV9 CASAATSGSDTQYF
TRBJ1-4 TRBD1 TRBV7-2 CASSEQGGNEKLFF
TRBJ1-1 TRBD1 TRBV7-2 CASSLADTGALNTEAFF
TRBJ1-5 - TRBV4-1 CASSQQGQANQPQHF
TRBJ2-5 - TRBV30 CAWEGVTQETQYF
TRBJ1-2 - TRBV5-1 CASRGRTGRGYTF
TRBJ1-4 TRBD1 TRBV5-6 CASTRTGGPTNEKLFF
TRBJ2-5 - TRBV30 CAWSAVPRGETQYF
- - TRBV13 CASRQWGVSYEQYF
TRBJ2-1 TRBD1 TRBV5-1 CASSLTAGQGYNEQFF
TRBJ1-4 - TRBV4-1 CASSQGSRGGTNEKLFF
TRBJ1-5 TRBD1 TRBV27 CASSLTGTGNQPQHF
TRBJ1-1 - TRBV5-5 CASSLGHNEAFF
TRBJ1-2 - TRBV5-1 CASSLGREGGYTF
TRBJ2-1 - TRBV6-1 CASKAPGSYNEQFF
TRBJ2-6 - TRBV19 CASSPTGANVLTF
TRBJ2-3 - TRBV7-9 CASSSEELVSTDTQYF
TRBJ1-2 TRBD1 TRBV6-5 CASSYADRGGRGYTF
TRBJ1-2 - TRBV30 CAWRPGANYGYTF
TRBJ1-2 TRBD1 TRBV6-1 CASSVPQGATYGYPF
TRBJ2-7 - TRBV7-8 CASSKTESEQYF
TRBJ2-4 TRBD1 TRBV5-1 CASSLEPRRDRGLLRDIQYF
TRBJ2-7 - TRBV6-5 CASSSPGGGSYEQYF
TRBJ2-4 - TRBV2 CASEKGDGLAKNIQYF
TRBJ1-3 - TRBV7-3 CASSSGSGNTIYF